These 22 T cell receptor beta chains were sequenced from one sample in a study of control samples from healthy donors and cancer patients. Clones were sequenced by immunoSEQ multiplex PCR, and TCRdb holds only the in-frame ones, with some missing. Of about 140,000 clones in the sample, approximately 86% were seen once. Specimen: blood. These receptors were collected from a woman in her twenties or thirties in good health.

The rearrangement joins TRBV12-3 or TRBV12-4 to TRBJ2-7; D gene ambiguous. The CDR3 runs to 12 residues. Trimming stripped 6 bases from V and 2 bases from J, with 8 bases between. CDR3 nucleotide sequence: TGTGCCAGCAGGAGGAACACCTACGAGCAGTACTTC. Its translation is CASRRNTYEQYF.

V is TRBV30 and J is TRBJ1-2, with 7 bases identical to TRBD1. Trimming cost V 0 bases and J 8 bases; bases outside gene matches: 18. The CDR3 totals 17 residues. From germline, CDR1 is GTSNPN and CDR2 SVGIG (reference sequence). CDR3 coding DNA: TGTGCCTGGAGTGTACCCATATGGGACAGTACGTTGGGGGGCTACACCTTC. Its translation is CAWSVPIWDSTLGGYTF.

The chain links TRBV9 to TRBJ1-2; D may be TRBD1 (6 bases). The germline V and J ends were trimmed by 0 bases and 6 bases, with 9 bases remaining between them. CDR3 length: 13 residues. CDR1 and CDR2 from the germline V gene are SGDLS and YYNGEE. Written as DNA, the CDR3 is TGTGCCAGCAGCGTAGATCAGGGGAATGGCTACACCTTC. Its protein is CASSVDQGNGYTF.

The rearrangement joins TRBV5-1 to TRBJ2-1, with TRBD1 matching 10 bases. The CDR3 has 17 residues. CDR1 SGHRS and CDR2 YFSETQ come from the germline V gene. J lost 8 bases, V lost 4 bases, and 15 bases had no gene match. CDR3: CASSLTPGQGSRDEQFF. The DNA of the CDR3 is TGCGCCAGCAGCCTAACCCCGGGACAGGGGAGTCGGGATGAGCAGTTCTTC. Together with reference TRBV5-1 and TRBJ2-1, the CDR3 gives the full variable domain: KAGVTQTPRYLIKTRGQQVTLSCSPISGHRSVSWYQQTPGQGLQFLFEYFSETQRNKGNFPGRFSGRQFSNSRSEMNVSTLELGDSALYLCASSLTPGQGSRDEQFFGPGTRLTVL.

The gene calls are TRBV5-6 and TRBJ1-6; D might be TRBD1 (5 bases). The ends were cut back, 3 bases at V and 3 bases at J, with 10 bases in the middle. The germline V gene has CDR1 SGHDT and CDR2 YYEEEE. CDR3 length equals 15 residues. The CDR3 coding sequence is TGTGCCAGCAGCTACCGGGGGGACTATAATTCACCCCTCCACTTT. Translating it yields CASSYRGDYNSPLHF.

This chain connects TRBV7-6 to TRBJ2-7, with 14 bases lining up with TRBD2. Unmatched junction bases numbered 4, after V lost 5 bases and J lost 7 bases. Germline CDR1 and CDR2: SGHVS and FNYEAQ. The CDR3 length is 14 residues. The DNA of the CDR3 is TGTGCCAGCAGCCGGACTAGCGGGGGGTTGGAGCAGTACTTC. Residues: CASSRTSGGLEQYF.

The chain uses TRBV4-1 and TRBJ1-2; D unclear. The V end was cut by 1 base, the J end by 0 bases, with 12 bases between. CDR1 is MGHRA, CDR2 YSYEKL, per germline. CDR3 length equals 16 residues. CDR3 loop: CASSQGFAGTNYGYTF. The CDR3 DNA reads TGCGCCAGCAGCCAAGGATTCGCAGGAACTAACTATGGCTACACCTTC.

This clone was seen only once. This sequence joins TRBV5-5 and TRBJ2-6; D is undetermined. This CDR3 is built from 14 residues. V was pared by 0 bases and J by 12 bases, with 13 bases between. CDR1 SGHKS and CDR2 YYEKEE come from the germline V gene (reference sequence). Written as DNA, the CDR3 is TGTGCCAGCAGCTTGGTGCCGCCAGAGTCCGTCCTGACTTTC. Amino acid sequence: CASSLVPPESVLTF.

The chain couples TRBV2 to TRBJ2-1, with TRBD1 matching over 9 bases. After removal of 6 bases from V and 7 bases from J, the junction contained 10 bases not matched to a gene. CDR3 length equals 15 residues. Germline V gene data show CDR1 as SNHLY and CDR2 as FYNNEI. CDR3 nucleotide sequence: TGTGCCAGCAGCCCTACAGGGGGCTTATGGAATGAGCAGTTCTTC. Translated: CASSPTGGLWNEQFF.

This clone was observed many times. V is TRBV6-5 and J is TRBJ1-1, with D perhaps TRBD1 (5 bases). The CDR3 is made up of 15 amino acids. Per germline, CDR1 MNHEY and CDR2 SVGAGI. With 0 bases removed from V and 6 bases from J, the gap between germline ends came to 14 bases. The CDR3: CASSYSPRTGAEAFF. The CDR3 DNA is TGTGCCAGCAGTTACTCCCCAAGAACGGGGGCTGAAGCTTTCTTT.

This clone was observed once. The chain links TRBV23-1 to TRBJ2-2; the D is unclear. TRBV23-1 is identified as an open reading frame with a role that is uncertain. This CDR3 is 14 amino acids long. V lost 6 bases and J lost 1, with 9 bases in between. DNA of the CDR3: TGCGCCAGCAGGATCCGAGTGAACACCGGGGAGCTGTTTTTT. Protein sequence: CASRIRVNTGELFF.

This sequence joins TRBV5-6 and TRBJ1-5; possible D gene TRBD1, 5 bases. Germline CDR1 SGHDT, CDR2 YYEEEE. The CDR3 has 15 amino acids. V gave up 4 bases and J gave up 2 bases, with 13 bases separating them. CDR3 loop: CASSPARGGNQPQHF. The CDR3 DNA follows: TGTGCCAGCAGCCCCGCACGGGGGGGCAATCAGCCCCAGCATTTT. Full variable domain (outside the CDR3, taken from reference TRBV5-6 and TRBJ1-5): DAGVTQSPTHLIKTRGQQVTLRCSPKSGHDTVSWYQQALGQGPQFIFQYYEEEERQRGNFPDRFSGHQFPNYSSELNVNALLLGDSALYLCASSPARGGNQPQHFGDGTRLSIL.

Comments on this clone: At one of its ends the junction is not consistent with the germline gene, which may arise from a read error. CDR3 sequence: CATSDLRPGPGVLFF. CDR3 nucleotide sequence: TGTGCCACCAGTGATTTGCGGCCAGGCCCGGGGGTGCTGTTTTTT. The rearrangement joins TRBV24-1 to TRBJ2-2; TRBD2 is a possible D gene (6 bases). This CDR3 comprises 15 residues. Germline assignment: CDR1 KGHDR and CDR2 SFDVKD.

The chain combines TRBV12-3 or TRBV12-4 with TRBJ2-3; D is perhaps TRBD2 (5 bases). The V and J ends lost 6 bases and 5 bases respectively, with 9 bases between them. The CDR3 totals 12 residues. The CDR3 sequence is CASRSEGDTQYF. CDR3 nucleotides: TGTGCCAGCAGGTCCGAGGGAGATACGCAGTATTTT.

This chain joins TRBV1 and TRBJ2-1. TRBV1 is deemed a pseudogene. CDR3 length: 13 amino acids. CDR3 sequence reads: CTSSQELGLGQFF. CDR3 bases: TGCACCAGCAGCCAAGAATTAGGGCTCGGGCAGTTCTTC.

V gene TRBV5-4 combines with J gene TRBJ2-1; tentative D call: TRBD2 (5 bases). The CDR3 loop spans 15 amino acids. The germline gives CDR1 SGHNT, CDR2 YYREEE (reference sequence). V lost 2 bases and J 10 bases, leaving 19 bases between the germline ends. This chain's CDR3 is CASSFRETISREQFF. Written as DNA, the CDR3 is TGTGCCAGCAGCTTCCGAGAGACTATCTCGAGGGAGCAGTTCTTC.

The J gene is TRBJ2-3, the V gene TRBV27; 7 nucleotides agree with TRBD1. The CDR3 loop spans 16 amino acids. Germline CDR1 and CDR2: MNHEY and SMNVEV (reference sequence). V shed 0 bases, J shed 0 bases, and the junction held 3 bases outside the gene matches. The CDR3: CASSLSDRSSTDTQYF. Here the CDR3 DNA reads TGTGCCAGCAGTTTATCGGACAGGAGCAGCACAGATACGCAGTATTTT.

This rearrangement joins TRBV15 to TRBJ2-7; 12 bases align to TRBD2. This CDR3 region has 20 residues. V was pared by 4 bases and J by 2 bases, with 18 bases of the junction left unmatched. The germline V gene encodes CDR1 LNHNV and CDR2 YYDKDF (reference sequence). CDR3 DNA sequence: TGTGCCACCAGCACACCACCCCGACTAGCGGGAGACCCCACCACCTACGAGCAGTACTTC. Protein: CATSTPPRLAGDPTTYEQYF.

This CDR3 is CASSYSPLGGAPETQYF. The CDR3, as DNA: TGTGCCAGCAGTTACTCCCCCCTCGGGGGAGCCCCCGAGACCCAGTACTTC. This chain connects TRBV6-2 or TRBV6-3 to TRBJ2-5; a possible D gene is TRBD2 (6 bases). CDR3 size: 17 residues. The germline V gene has CDR1 MNHEY and CDR2 SVGEGT. V shed 0 bases and J shed 5 bases, with 19 bases lying between them.

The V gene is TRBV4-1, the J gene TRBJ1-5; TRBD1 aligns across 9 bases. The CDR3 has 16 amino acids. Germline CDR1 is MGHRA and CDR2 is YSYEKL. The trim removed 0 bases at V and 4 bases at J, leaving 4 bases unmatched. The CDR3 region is CASSQDGQGRNQPQHF. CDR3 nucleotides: TGCGCCAGCAGCCAAGATGGACAGGGGAGAAATCAGCCCCAGCATTTT.

The chain's CDR3 is CAWSGPDIGGQPQHF. The CDR3 DNA is TGTGCCTGGAGTGGGCCGGACATAGGCGGTCAGCCCCAGCATTTT. This rearrangement joins TRBV30 to TRBJ1-5, with TRBD1 as a possible D gene (5 bases). The CDR3 contains 15 residues. With 1 base removed from V and 6 bases from J, the gap between germline ends came to 16 bases. CDR1 is GTSNPN, CDR2 SVGIG, per germline (reference sequence).

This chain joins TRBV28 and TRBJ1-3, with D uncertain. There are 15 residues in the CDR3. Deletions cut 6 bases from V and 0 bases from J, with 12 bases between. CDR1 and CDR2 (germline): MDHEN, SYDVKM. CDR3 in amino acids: CASRRSSNSGNTIYF. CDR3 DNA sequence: TGTGCCAGCAGGCGAAGCTCAAACTCTGGAAACACCATATATTTT.